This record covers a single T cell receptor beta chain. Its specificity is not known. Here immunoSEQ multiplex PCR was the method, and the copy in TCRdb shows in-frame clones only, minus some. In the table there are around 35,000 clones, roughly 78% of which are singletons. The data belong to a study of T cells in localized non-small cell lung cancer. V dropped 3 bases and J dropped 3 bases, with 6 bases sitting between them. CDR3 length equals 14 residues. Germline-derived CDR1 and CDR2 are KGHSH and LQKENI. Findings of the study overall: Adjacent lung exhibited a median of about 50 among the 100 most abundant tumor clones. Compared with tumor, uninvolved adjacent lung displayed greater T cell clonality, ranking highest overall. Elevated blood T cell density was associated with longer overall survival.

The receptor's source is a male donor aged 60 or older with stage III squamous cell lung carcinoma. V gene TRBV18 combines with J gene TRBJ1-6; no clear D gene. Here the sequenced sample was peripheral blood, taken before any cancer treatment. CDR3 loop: CASSPEVYNSPLHF. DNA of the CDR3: TGTGCCAGCTCACCGGAGGTCTATAATTCACCCCTCCACTTT.